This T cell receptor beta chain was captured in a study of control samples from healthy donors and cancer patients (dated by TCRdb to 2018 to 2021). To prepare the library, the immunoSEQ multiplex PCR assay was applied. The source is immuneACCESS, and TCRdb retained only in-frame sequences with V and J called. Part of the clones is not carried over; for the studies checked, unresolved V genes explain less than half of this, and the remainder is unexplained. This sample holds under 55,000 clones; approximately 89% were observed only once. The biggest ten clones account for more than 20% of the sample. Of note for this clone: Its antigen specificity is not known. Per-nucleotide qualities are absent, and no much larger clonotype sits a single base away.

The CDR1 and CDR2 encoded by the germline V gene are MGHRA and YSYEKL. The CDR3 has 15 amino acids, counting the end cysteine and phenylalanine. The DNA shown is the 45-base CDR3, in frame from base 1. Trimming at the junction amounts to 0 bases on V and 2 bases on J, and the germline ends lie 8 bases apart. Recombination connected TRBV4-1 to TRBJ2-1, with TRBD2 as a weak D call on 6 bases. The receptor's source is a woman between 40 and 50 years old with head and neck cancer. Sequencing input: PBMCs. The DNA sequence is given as TGCGCCAGCAGCCAAGATTGGGGGGCCTACAATGAGCAGTTCTTC. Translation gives CASSQDWGAYNEQFF.